What follows describes a single T cell receptor beta chain. Assay used: immunoSEQ multiplex PCR; TCRdb lists only in-frame clones, some missing. The top ten clones hold approximately 45% of a sample with more than 110,000 clones, 84% of them seen once. These data are taken from a study of blood T cell repertoires in COVID-19. The V end was cut by 0 bases, the J end by 4 bases, with 12 bases between. The germline V gene has CDR1 SGHAT and CDR2 FQNNGV. The CDR3 spans 15 residues. The sequence derives from a human donor in a cohort sampled during active COVID-19. Specimen: peripheral blood. The chain combines TRBV11-2 with TRBJ1-1; D is possibly TRBD1 (5 bases). The CDR3 nucleotides read TGTGCCAGCAGCTTAGATGGGGCAGGAACCACTGAAGCTTTCTTT. Its translation: CASSLDGAGTTEAFF.